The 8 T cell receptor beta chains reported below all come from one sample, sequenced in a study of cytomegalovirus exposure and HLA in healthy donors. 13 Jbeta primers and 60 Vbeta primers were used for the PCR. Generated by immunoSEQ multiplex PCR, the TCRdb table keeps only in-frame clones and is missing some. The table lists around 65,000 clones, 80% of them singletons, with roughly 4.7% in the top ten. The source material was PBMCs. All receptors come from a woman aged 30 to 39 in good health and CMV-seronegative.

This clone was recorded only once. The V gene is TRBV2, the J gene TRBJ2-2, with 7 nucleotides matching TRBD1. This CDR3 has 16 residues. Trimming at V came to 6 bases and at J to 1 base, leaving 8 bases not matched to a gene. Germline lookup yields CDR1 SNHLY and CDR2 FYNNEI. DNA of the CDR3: TGTGCCAGCAGGGACAAACAGGGGTGGAACACCGGGGAGCTGTTTTTT. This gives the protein CASRDKQGWNTGELFF.

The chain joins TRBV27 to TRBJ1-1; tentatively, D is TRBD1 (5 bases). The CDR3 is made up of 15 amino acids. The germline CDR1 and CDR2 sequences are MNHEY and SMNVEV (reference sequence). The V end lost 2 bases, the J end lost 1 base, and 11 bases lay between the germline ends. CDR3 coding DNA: TGTGCCAGCAGTTTAGGTCCCGGGGGGAACACTGAAGCTTTCTTT. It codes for CASSLGPGGNTEAFF.

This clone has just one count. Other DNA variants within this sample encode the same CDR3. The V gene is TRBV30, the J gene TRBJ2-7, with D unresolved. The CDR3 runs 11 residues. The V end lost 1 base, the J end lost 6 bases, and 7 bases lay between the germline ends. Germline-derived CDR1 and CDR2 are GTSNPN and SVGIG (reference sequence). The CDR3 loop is CAWSGLAEQYF. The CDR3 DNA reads TGTGCCTGGAGTGGACTTGCCGAGCAGTACTTC.

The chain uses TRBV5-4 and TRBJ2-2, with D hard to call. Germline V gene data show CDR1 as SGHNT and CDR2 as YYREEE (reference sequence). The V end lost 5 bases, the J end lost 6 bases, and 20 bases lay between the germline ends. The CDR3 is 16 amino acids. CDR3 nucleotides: TGTGCCAGCAGGGATCCTGATACGGAGATCCCCGGGGAGCTGTTTTTT. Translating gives CASRDPDTEIPGELFF.

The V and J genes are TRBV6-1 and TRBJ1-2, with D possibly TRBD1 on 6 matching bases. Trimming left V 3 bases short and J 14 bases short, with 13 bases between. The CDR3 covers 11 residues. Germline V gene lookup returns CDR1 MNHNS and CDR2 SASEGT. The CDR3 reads CASSDPGVVTF. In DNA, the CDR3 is TGTGCCAGCAGTGACCCAGGGGTGGTGACCTTC.

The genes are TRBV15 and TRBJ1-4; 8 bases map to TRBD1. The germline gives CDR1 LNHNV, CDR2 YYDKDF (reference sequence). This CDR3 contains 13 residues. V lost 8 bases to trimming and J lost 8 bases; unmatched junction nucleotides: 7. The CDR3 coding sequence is TGTGCCACCTCGACAGGGGATGGGGAAAAACTGTTTTTT. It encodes CATSTGDGEKLFF.

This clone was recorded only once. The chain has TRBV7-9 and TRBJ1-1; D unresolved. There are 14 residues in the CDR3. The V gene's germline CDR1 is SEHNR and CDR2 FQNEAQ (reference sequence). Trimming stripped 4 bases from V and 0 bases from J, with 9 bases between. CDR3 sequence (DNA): TGTGCCAGCAGCTCTCTTTATCTGAACACTGAAGCTTTCTTT. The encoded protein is CASSSLYLNTEAFF.

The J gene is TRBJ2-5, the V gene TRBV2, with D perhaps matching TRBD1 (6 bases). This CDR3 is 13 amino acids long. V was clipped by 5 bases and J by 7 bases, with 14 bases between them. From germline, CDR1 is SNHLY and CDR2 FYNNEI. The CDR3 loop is CASSPRTEGTQYF. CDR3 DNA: TGTGCCAGCAGTCCCCGGACAGAGGGGACCCAGTACTTC.